Listed here are 17 T cell receptor beta chains from one sample, sequenced in a study of blood T cells in healthy people across ages. Primers used in a second PCR of about 7 to 12 cycles were a sample-barcoded 5' primer and a J-beta primer mix. TCRdb redid the calling of the 5' RACE reads with MiXCR, one entry per CDR3 protein. The sample holds fewer than 900,000 distinct CDR3 sequences, about 42% seen once. Source material: blood. The receptors derive from a woman aged 60-75 years in good health.

This clonotype was found a few times. The CDR3 loop is CASSSTAAKNIQYF. The CDR3 DNA reads as TGTGCCAGCAGCTCGACAGCCGCCAAAAACATTCAGTACTTC. The V call is TRBV11-3, the J call TRBJ2-4, with a possible D match to TRBD1 (5 bases). Germline lookup yields CDR1 SGHNT and CDR2 YENEEA. The CDR3 is 14 amino acids. V shed 4 bases and J shed 1 base, with 8 bases lying between them. Variable domain in full (rest from reference TRBV11-3 and TRBJ2-4): EAGVVQSPRYKIIEKKQPVAFWCNPISGHNTLYWYLQNLGQGPELLIRYENEEAVDDSQLPKDRFSAERLKGVDSTLKIQPAELGDSAVYLCASSSTAAKNIQYFGAGTRLSVL.

The chain links TRBV12-3 or TRBV12-4 to TRBJ1-1, with D unclear. V was trimmed by 0 bases and J by 8 bases, leaving 7 bases between them. The CDR3 is made up of 12 amino acids. The chain's CDR3 is CASSLAREEAFF. The CDR3 bases are TGTGCCAGCAGTTTAGCCCGGGAAGAAGCTTTCTTT.

V is TRBV20-1 and J is TRBJ2-1, with D uncertain. With 3 bases removed from V and 10 bases from J, the gap between germline ends came to 7 bases. Germline V gene data show CDR1 as DFQATT and CDR2 as SNEGSKA (reference sequence). The CDR3 has 10 amino acids. The CDR3 is CSARKYEQFF. The CDR3, as DNA: TGCAGTGCTAGGAAATACGAGCAGTTCTTC.

This chain joins TRBV7-3 and TRBJ2-4, with 11 bases fitting TRBD2. Germline assignment: CDR1 SGHTA and CDR2 FQGTGA. Losses at the gene ends were 5 bases for V and 13 bases for J; bases not matched to a gene: 10. The CDR3 extends over 14 amino acids. CDR3 sequence (DNA): TGTGCCAGCAGCCCTAGCGGGGGGCGCTTAGAGCAGTACTTC. It encodes CASSPSGGRLEQYF.

This rearrangement joins TRBV28 to TRBJ2-7; TRBD2 might be the D (5 bases). TRBJ2-5 matches the DNA end more closely, so the J call is doubtful. Germline assignment: CDR1 MDHEN and CDR2 SYDVKM. The CDR3 runs 14 residues. CDR3 in amino acids: CASSLWTPGETQYF. In nucleotides, the CDR3 is TGTGCCAGCAGTTTGTGGACTCCCGGGGAGACCCAGTACTTC.

The chain couples TRBV5-1 to TRBJ1-5; D uncertain. The ends were cut back, 0 bases at V and 1 base at J, with 8 bases in the middle. Germline V gene data show CDR1 as SGHRS and CDR2 as YFSETQ. The CDR3 has 15 residues. The CDR3: CASSLGGKSNQPQHF. CDR3 nucleotide sequence: TGCGCCAGCAGCTTGGGTGGCAAGAGCAATCAGCCCCAGCATTTT.

This clonotype was detected only once. A much larger clonotype is one base distant, so this may be a read error. The chain is built from TRBV10-3 and TRBJ2-7, with TRBD2 matching over 8 bases. The V and J ends lost 2 bases and 6 bases, in that order; junction bases with no gene match: 3. Per the germline V gene, CDR1 is ENHRY and CDR2 is SYGVKD. This CDR3 has 13 residues. The DNA for the CDR3 is TGTGCCATCAGTGAGGGGACTAGAGGCGAGCAGTACTTC. Translation gives CAISEGTRGEQYF.

The chain is built from TRBV19 and TRBJ1-5; no clear D gene. The V gene lost 2 bases and the J gene lost 0 bases, with 5 bases spanning the gap. This CDR3 is 14 amino acids long. Germline V gene data show CDR1 as LNHDA and CDR2 as SQIVND (reference sequence). The DNA for the CDR3 is TGTGCCAGTAGTATAAGGAATAGCAATCAGCCCCAGCATTTT. This translates into CASSIRNSNQPQHF.

This clonotype has a count of ten or more. V is TRBV15 and J is TRBJ2-7, with D tentatively TRBD1 (5 bases). CDR3 length equals 15 residues. The V end was cut by 0 bases, the J end by 2 bases, with 11 bases between. Germline V CDR1 and CDR2: LNHNV, YYDKDF (reference sequence). The CDR3 sequence is CATSREQAHTYEQYF. The CDR3 nucleotides are TGTGCCACCAGCAGAGAACAGGCCCATACCTACGAGCAGTACTTC.

This clonotype has just a few counts. The chain uses TRBV7-9 and TRBJ2-3; TRBD2 matches at 8 bases. This CDR3 is 15 amino acids long. Germline CDR1 SEHNR, CDR2 FQNEAQ (reference sequence). The ends lost 5 bases at V and 5 bases at J; junction bases unmatched: 9. The CDR3 loop reads CASSPLAGLGDTQYF. Here the CDR3 DNA reads TGTGCCAGCAGCCCATTAGCGGGGTTGGGAGATACGCAGTATTTT.

The chain recombines TRBV27 with TRBJ2-5, with TRBD2 matching over 8 bases. V lost 6 bases and J lost 4; bases outside the gene matches: 4. The CDR3 loop spans 13 amino acids. The germline gives CDR1 MNHEY, CDR2 SMNVEV (reference sequence). The CDR3 nucleotides read TGTGCCAGCAGCATAGCGGGGAGAGAGACCCAGTACTTC. Protein: CASSIAGRETQYF.

The chain uses TRBV20-1 and TRBJ1-4, with a tentative D call TRBD1 (5 bases). Between the trimmed V and J ends, which lost 3 bases and 8 bases, there was a span of 10 bases. CDR3 length: 12 amino acids. Germline loops: CDR1 DFQATT, CDR2 SNEGSKA (reference sequence). CDR3 protein: CSASPGSEKLFF. CDR3 sequence (DNA): TGCAGTGCTAGTCCAGGGTCAGAAAAACTGTTTTTT.

In its sample, this clonotype was seen a few times. The V call is TRBV27, the J call TRBJ2-3; possibly TRBD2 for D (5 bases). V lost 4 bases and J lost 1, with 18 bases in between. CDR3 length: 17 amino acids. From germline, CDR1 is MNHEY and CDR2 SMNVEV (reference sequence). The DNA for the CDR3 is TGTGCCAGCAGTTATCAAACTCTGGACTGGGGCACAGATACGCAGTATTTT. Encoded protein: CASSYQTLDWGTDTQYF.

The chain joins TRBV5-1 to TRBJ1-5; the D gene is possibly TRBD1 (5 bases). Deletions cut 7 bases from V and 1 base from J, with 12 bases between. Per germline, CDR1 SGHRS and CDR2 YFSETQ. This CDR3 is 14 amino acids long. The CDR3: CASARDGSNQPQHF. In DNA form, the CDR3 reads TGCGCCAGCGCCCGGGACGGAAGCAATCAGCCCCAGCATTTT.

This rearrangement joins TRBV3-1 to TRBJ2-5; D is ambiguous. Trimming left V 1 base short and J 10 bases short, with 13 bases between. The CDR3 loop spans 13 amino acids. Germline assignment: CDR1 LGHDT and CDR2 YNNKEL (reference sequence). CDR3 protein: CASSQGPARIQYF. The CDR3 DNA sequence: TGTGCCAGCAGCCAAGGACCGGCGAGAATCCAGTACTTC.

This clonotype was detected a few times. The chain is built from TRBV28 and TRBJ2-5; D unclear. The germline V gene has CDR1 MDHEN and CDR2 SYDVKM. The CDR3 extends over 15 amino acids. V was pared by 3 bases and J by 2 bases, with 13 bases between. CDR3 amino acids: CASSFGVTYQETQYF. The CDR3 DNA reads TGTGCCAGCAGTTTTGGAGTGACATATCAAGAGACCCAGTACTTC.

With regard to this clonotype: One base away lies a much larger clone, so this may be a sequencing read error. This chain links TRBV7-9 with TRBJ2-7, with TRBD2 matching over 8 bases. Trimming cost V 4 bases and J 4 bases; bases outside gene matches: 6. Germline-derived CDR1 and CDR2 are SEHNR and FQNEAQ (reference sequence). The CDR3 consists of 14 residues. This chain's CDR3 is CASSSAGESYEQYF. Here the CDR3 DNA reads TGTGCCAGCAGCTCAGCGGGAGAGAGTTACGAGCAGTACTTC.